A selection of T cell receptor beta chains follows, all from one sample in a study of PD-L1 blockade in urothelial cancer. Sequencing was performed with immunoSEQ multiplex PCR; in TCRdb, only in-frame clones are kept and a portion is missing. The top ten hold about 10% of the sample, which has roughly 52,000 clones, about four fifths seen once. The input for sequencing was PBMCs, taken around atezolizumab (anti-PD-L1) treatment. All receptors derive from a man between 65 and 85 years old with urothelial cancer. Both conserved end residues are part of each CDR3. D genes are given only for firm matches. A clone size is listed for some rows: how often the clone was seen (once, few, many), or a class if it is expanded.

TGTGCCAGCAGCTTACCCTGGGACAGCCAAGAGACCCAGTACTTC,CASSLPWDSQETQYF,-,TRBJ2-5,TRBV7-6,TRBD1
TGTGCCAGCAGTTACGGCGCCGGAGGAGGCTACACCTTC,CASSYGAGGGYTF,-,TRBJ1-2,TRBV6-4,-
TGCGCCAGCAGCTTAGCAGGGGGTCGAGAAAAACTGTTTTTT,CASSLAGGREKLFF,-,TRBJ1-4,TRBV5-1,TRBD1
TGTGCCAGCAGCTCGGGGACAGGTTCCTATGGCTACACCTTC,CASSSGTGSYGYTF,once,TRBJ1-2,TRBV7-9,TRBD1
TGCGCCAGCAGTTCAGGGTCCTCCTACGAGCAGTACTTC,CASSSGSSYEQYF,-,TRBJ2-7,TRBV10-2,-
TGTGCCAGCAGCACACAGGGGGATCAGCCCCAGCATTTT,CASSTQGDQPQHF,-,TRBJ1-5,TRBV5-5,TRBD1
TGTGCCAGCTCACCTTTTACAGTGAACACTGAAGCTTTCTTT,CASSPFTVNTEAFF,few,TRBJ1-1,TRBV18,-
TGTGCCAGCAGTGTGAATCCGAGGGGGAATGAAAAACTGTTTTTT,CASSVNPRGNEKLFF,-,TRBJ1-4,TRBV6-1,-
TGTGCCAGCAGTCCCCCTAGGTGGCGGGCCCCCAGCTCCTACGAGCAGTACTTC,CASSPPRWRAPSSYEQYF,-,TRBJ2-7,TRBV28,-
TGTGCCAGCAGTCATCAAAGTTTAGGGACTAGCGGGAGGGTGCATGAGCAGTTCTTC,CASSHQSLGTSGRVHEQFF,-,TRBJ2-1,TRBV7-9,TRBD2
TGCGCCAGCAGCTTGGCCAGCCTAGCGGGAATCTCCGAGCAGTACTTC,CASSLASLAGISEQYF,-,TRBJ2-7,TRBV5-1,TRBD2
TGTGCCAGCAGCTTAGACTTGGATGGCTACACCTTC,CASSLDLDGYTF,-,TRBJ1-2,TRBV7-9,-
TGCGCCAGCAGTGAGAACAGATACAATGAGCAGTTCTTC,CASSENRYNEQFF,-,TRBJ2-1,TRBV10-1,-
TGTGCCAGCAGCCAAGAACTGGGACTAGCGGAAGAGACCCAGTACTTC,CASSQELGLAEETQYF,-,TRBJ2-5,TRBV4-2,TRBD2
TGTGCCAGCAGTTACCCTGGGACAGGAGTTTCCTACGAGCAGTACTTC,CASSYPGTGVSYEQYF,once,TRBJ2-7,TRBV6-5,TRBD1
TGTGCCAGCAGCCCGGGGGGCTTAGCGGACGCCAAAAACATTCAGTACTTC,CASSPGGLADAKNIQYF,few,TRBJ2-4,TRBV14,-
TGTGCCAGCAGTTACGATAAGGGGCGGGGTGGCTACACCTTC,CASSYDKGRGGYTF,-,TRBJ1-2,TRBV6-5,-
TGTGCCAGCAGTGACCTAGCCCGCGAGCAGTACTTC,CASSDLAREQYF,few,TRBJ2-7,TRBV2,-
TGTGCCAGCAGCTTCGTGACTAGCGGTAGCTCCTACGAGCAGTACTTC,CASSFVTSGSSYEQYF,-,TRBJ2-7,TRBV7-8,TRBD2
TGTGCCAGCAGTACTCGGGACAGGTCTGGAAACACCATATATTTT,CASSTRDRSGNTIYF,-,TRBJ1-3,TRBV28,TRBD1
TGTGCCAGCAGCCCCACCGGGGGGGCCAACTCTGGAAACACCATATATTTT,CASSPTGGANSGNTIYF,-,TRBJ1-3,TRBV5-4,-
TGTGCCACCGGACTAGCGGGAGAAGAGACCCAGTACTTC,CATGLAGEETQYF,-,TRBJ2-5,TRBV2,TRBD2
TGTGCCAGCAGCTCGACAGGGGGCGGCACCTACGAGCAGTACTTC,CASSSTGGGTYEQYF,-,TRBJ2-7,TRBV7-8,TRBD1
TGTGCCAGCAGTGAAGATCTGTCAGGGATGAGTGGGGCCAACGTCCTGACTTTC,CASSEDLSGMSGANVLTF,-,TRBJ2-6,TRBV6-1,-
TGTGCCAGCAGAGCTCACTACGAGCAGTACTTC,CASRAHYEQYF,-,TRBJ2-7,TRBV27,-
TGTGCCAGCAGTCTAGGACAGGGGGCAGGTCAGCCCCAGCATTTT,CASSLGQGAGQPQHF,-,TRBJ1-5,TRBV6-1,TRBD1
TGCAGTGCTAGGGGGGGGGACTTTGGGAACTTC,CSARGGDFGNF,-,TRBJ2-7,TRBV20-1,TRBD2
TGTGCCAGCAGTCTGGGGGATGCGGGAGGGTCCTACAATGAGCAGTTCTTC,CASSLGDAGGSYNEQFF,-,TRBJ2-1,TRBV27,TRBD2
TGCGCCAGCAGCTTGATAGGGGTGGGCTCCTACAATGAGCAGTTCTTC,CASSLIGVGSYNEQFF,-,TRBJ2-1,TRBV5-1,-
TGTGCCAGCAGCTTAGGGCCCTCTGGGGCCAACGTCCTGACTTTC,CASSLGPSGANVLTF,-,TRBJ2-6,TRBV7-3,-
TGTGCCAGCACCCCGCCCCCGGACAGGGCGAACGAGCAGTACTTC,CASTPPPDRANEQYF,once,TRBJ2-7,TRBV28,TRBD1
TGTGCCAGCAGCCCTTACCCGGGAGGTTACGAAGCTTTCTTT,CASSPYPGGYEAFF,once,TRBJ1-1,TRBV14,-
TGTGCCAGCAGCTCAACAGGGTACAATGAGCAGTTCTTC,CASSSTGYNEQFF,-,TRBJ2-1,TRBV7-2,-
TGTGCCAGCAGTCACCAAGGGGACAGGGTTTACGAGCAGTACTTC,CASSHQGDRVYEQYF,-,TRBJ2-7,TRBV27,TRBD1
TGTGCCAGCAGCTTAGCGACAGGGTTCAATCAGCCCCAGCATTTT,CASSLATGFNQPQHF,-,TRBJ1-5,TRBV7-6,TRBD1
TGCGCCAGCAGTCTCGACAGGAGACAAGAGACCCAGTACTTC,CASSLDRRQETQYF,-,TRBJ2-5,TRBV10-1,-
TGTGCCACATCGAGACAGGGAGGCCCCTCTGGGGCCAACGTCCTGACTTTC,CATSRQGGPSGANVLTF,-,TRBJ2-6,TRBV2,-
TGTGCCAGCAGTTACAACCTAGCAGCGTCCACAGATACGCAGTATTTT,CASSYNLAASTDTQYF,-,TRBJ2-3,TRBV7-9,-
TGCGCCAGCAGCTTTAGCACCGGACAGGGAGGCTACACCTTC,CASSFSTGQGGYTF,few,TRBJ1-2,TRBV5-1,TRBD1